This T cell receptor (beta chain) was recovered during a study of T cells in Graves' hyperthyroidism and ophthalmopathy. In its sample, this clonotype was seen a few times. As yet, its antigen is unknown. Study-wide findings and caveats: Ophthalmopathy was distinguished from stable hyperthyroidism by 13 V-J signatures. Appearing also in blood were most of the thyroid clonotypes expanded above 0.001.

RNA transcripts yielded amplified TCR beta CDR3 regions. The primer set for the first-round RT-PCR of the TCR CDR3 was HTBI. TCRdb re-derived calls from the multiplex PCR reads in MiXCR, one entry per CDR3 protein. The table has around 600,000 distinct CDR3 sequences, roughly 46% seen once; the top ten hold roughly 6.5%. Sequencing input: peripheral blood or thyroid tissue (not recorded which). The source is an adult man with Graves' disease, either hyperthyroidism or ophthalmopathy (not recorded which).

The CDR3 nucleotides are TGTGCCAGCAGCTTAAGACAGGGATACAATCAGCCCCAGCATTTT. Protein product: CASSLRQGYNQPQHF. The V and J genes are TRBV9 and TRBJ1-5; TRBD1 aligns across 7 bases. Germline V gene lookup returns CDR1 SGDLS and CDR2 YYNGEE. Germline trimming cut 4 bases from V and 3 bases from J; bases unmatched to any gene: 7. This CDR3 is 15 amino acids long.